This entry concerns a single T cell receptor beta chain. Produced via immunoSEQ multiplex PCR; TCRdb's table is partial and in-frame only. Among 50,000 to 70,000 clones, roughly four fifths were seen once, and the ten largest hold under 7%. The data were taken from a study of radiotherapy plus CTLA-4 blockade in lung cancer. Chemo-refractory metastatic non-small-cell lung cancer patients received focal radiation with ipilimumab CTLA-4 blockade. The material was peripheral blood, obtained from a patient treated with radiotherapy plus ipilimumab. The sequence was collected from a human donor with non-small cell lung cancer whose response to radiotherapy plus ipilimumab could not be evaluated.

The CDR3 spells CAWQTGGMDTQYF. The CDR3 nucleotides read TGTGCCTGGCAGACAGGGGGCATGGATACGCAGTATTTT. The chain carries TRBV30 and TRBJ2-3; 10 bases are shared with TRBD1. The CDR3 has 13 amino acids. Unmatched junction bases numbered 5, after V lost 5 bases and J lost 6 bases. Germline-derived CDR1 and CDR2 are GTSNPN and SVGIG (reference sequence). Using reference TRBV30 and TRBJ2-3 for the parts outside the CDR3, the full variable domain is SQTIHQWPATLVQPVGSPLSLECTVEGTSNPNLYWYRQAAGRGLQLLFYSVGIGQISSEVPQNLSASRPQDRQFILSSKKLLLSDSGFYLCAWQTGGMDTQYFGPGTRLTVL.